Each of the 27 T cell receptor beta chains below was sequenced from the same sample in a study of blood T cell repertoires in COVID-19 (dated by TCRdb to about 2020). Library creation used the immunoSEQ multiplex PCR assay. The source is immuneACCESS, and TCRdb retained only in-frame sequences with V and J called. Part of the clones is not carried over; for the studies checked, unresolved V genes explain less than half of this, and the remainder is unexplained. Within this sample are some 150,000 clones, with around nine tenths of them counted one time only. Roughly 1.5% of the sample is taken by the ten largest. Sequenced material: peripheral blood. The source of these receptors is a human donor in a cohort sampled during active COVID-19.

This clone appeared a single time. The V gene is TRBV11-2, the J gene TRBJ2-7; TRBD1 aligns across 7 bases. The germline gives CDR1 SGHAT, CDR2 FQNNGV. Unmatched junction bases numbered 4, after V lost 5 bases and J lost 3 bases. The CDR3 is 13 amino acids. As DNA, the CDR3 is TGTGCCAGCAGCGAGGGACAGAACTACGAGCAGTACTTC. This sequence encodes CASSEGQNYEQYF.

The rearrangement joins TRBV19 to TRBJ1-2; D not certain. Trimming removed 0 bases at V and 8 bases at J, with 7 bases between. Germline V CDR1 and CDR2: LNHDA, SQIVND (reference sequence). The CDR3 consists of 12 residues. CDR3 bases: TGTGCCAGTAGTATAGATCGGAGCGGCTACACCTTC. It codes for CASSIDRSGYTF.

This chain uses TRBV7-2 with TRBJ2-1, with 7 bases that match TRBD1. The V and J ends lost 5 bases and 2 bases, in that order; junction bases with no gene match: 9. Looked up from germline, CDR1 is SGHTA and CDR2 is FQGNSA. This CDR3 comprises 16 residues. CDR3 nucleotide sequence: TGTGCCAGCAGCCCGCGGAGACAGGGTCCCTACAATGAGCAGTTCTTC. Translating it yields CASSPRRQGPYNEQFF.

The V gene is TRBV7-9, the J gene TRBJ2-5; 8 bases align to TRBD1. Germline V gene lookup returns CDR1 SEHNR and CDR2 FQNEAQ (reference sequence). The CDR3 spans 15 residues. The ends lost 1 base at V and 4 bases at J; junction bases unmatched: 5. CDR3 amino acids: CASSLGGTGGETQYF. The CDR3 nucleotides read TGTGCCAGCAGCTTAGGTGGGACAGGAGGAGAGACCCAGTACTTC.

This sequence joins TRBV5-4 and TRBJ2-1; possible D gene TRBD2, 6 bases. The V end was cut by 1 base, the J end by 2 bases, with 10 bases between. This CDR3 has 15 amino acids. Germline-derived CDR1 and CDR2 are SGHNT and YYREEE (reference sequence). CDR3 bases: TGTGCCAGCAGCTTGAGTGCGGGACCCTACAATGAGCAGTTCTTC. Its translation: CASSLSAGPYNEQFF.

The chain combines TRBV10-3 with TRBJ1-5; 10 bases align to TRBD1. V was clipped by 1 base and J by 4 bases; unmatched bases: 7. This CDR3 comprises 17 residues. Germline values: CDR1 ENHRY, CDR2 SYGVKD. CDR3 in DNA: TGTGCCATCAGTGAGTGGCCTGGGACAGGGGTAAATCAGCCCCAGCATTTT. Residues: CAISEWPGTGVNQPQHF.

V is TRBV5-1 and J is TRBJ1-2, with D perhaps matching TRBD1 (6 bases). The CDR3 spans 13 residues. Germline assignment: CDR1 SGHRS and CDR2 YFSETQ. Deletions cut 5 bases from V and 6 bases from J, with 14 bases between. The CDR3 DNA follows: TGCGCCAGCAGTGTTAGACAGGTCGATGGCTACACCTTC. Amino acid sequence: CASSVRQVDGYTF. The complete variable domain, with remaining parts taken from reference TRBV5-1 and TRBJ1-2, reads KAGVTQTPRYLIKTRGQQVTLSCSPISGHRSVSWYQQTPGQGLQFLFEYFSETQRNKGNFPGRFSGRQFSNSRSEMNVSTLELGDSALYLCASSVRQVDGYTFGSGTRLTVV.

The gene calls are TRBV6-2 or TRBV6-3 and TRBJ1-2; D not certain. V was clipped by 0 bases and J by 6 bases, with 8 bases between them. Per germline, CDR1 MNHEY and CDR2 SVGEGT. This CDR3 is 13 amino acids long. CDR3 protein: CASSYSNSHGYTF. As DNA, the CDR3 is TGTGCCAGCAGTTACTCGAACAGTCATGGCTACACCTTC.

The chain recombines TRBV5-1 with TRBJ1-6, with 7 bases lining up with TRBD1. This CDR3 has 14 amino acids. Germline CDR1 is SGHRS and CDR2 is YFSETQ. J was trimmed by 8 bases and V by 0 bases; bases with no gene match: 2. The CDR3 is CASSLGQGDSPLHF. CDR3 nucleotides: TGCGCCAGCAGCTTGGGACAGGGTGATTCACCCCTCCACTTT.

This chain uses TRBV13 with TRBJ1-1; 7 nucleotides align to TRBD1. The CDR3 is 16 amino acids. Germline CDR1 and CDR2: PRHDT and FYEKMQ (reference sequence). J lost 1 base, V lost 5 bases, and 10 bases had no gene match. The CDR3 coding sequence is TGTGCCAGCAGCACTGACAGGGAGAGGAGGAACACTGAAGCTTTCTTT. Translation: CASSTDRERRNTEAFF.

V is TRBV4-1 and J is TRBJ2-7, with 10 bases that match TRBD1. The germline gives CDR1 MGHRA, CDR2 YSYEKL. The CDR3 is 15 residues long. Germline trimming cut 2 bases from V and 4 bases from J; bases unmatched to any gene: 5. The CDR3 coding sequence is TGCGCCAGCAGCCAACTCGGGACAGGGGTATACGAGCAGTACTTC. Translating gives CASSQLGTGVYEQYF.

The J gene is TRBJ2-3, the V gene TRBV6-1, with D possibly TRBD2 on 5 matching bases. The CDR3 consists of 15 residues. Trimming pared 2 bases from V and 3 bases from J, leaving 12 bases between. Germline values: CDR1 MNHNS, CDR2 SASEGT. The CDR3 bases are TGTGCCAGCAGTGAACGCGGGTTTTCAACAGATACGCAGTATTTT. Translation: CASSERGFSTDTQYF.

CDR3 nucleotides: TGCGCCAGCAGCTTCGGGACAGATAATTCACCCCTCCACTTT. Translating it yields CASSFGTDNSPLHF. The chain uses TRBV5-1 and TRBJ1-6, with 7 bases lining up with TRBD1. The CDR3 length is 14 residues. Germline V gene sequence: CDR1 SGHRS, CDR2 YFSETQ. With V trimmed by 2 bases and J by 5 bases, 1 base remained unmatched.

The CDR3 loop is CASSIPTYTEAFF. Here the CDR3 DNA reads TGTGCCAGTAGTATCCCAACATACACTGAAGCTTTCTTT. This chain uses TRBV19 with TRBJ1-1; no clear D gene. The length of the CDR3 is 13 residues. Germline CDR1 is LNHDA and CDR2 is SQIVND (reference sequence). V was pared by 3 bases and J by 3 bases, with 8 bases between. The whole variable domain, filled in from reference TRBV19 and TRBJ1-1, reads DGGITQSPKYLFRKEGQNVTLSCEQNLNHDAMYWYRQDPGQGLRLIYYSQIVNDFQKGDIAEGYSVSREKKESFPLTVTSAQKNPTAFYLCASSIPTYTEAFFGQGTRLTVV.

The rearrangement links TRBV11-3 to TRBJ2-7; TRBD1 matches 10 bases. Germline CDR1 is SGHNT and CDR2 is YENEEA. This CDR3 spans 16 amino acids. V lost 3 bases, J lost 4 bases, and 9 bases stayed unmatched. Here the CDR3 reads CASSLGPGQGMYEQYF. As DNA, the CDR3 is TGTGCCAGCAGCTTGGGACCGGGACAGGGGATGTACGAGCAGTACTTC.

This chain joins TRBV7-8 and TRBJ1-1, with 8 bases aligning to TRBD1. This CDR3 has 17 residues. Germline trimming cut 5 bases from V and 0 bases from J; bases unmatched to any gene: 11. Germline CDR1 and CDR2: SGHVS and FQNEAQ. This chain's CDR3 is CASSVTGAPFMNTEAFF. The CDR3 nucleotides are TGTGCCAGCAGCGTGACAGGGGCCCCTTTTATGAACACTGAAGCTTTCTTT.

V gene TRBV18 combines with J gene TRBJ2-7; possible D gene TRBD2, 5 bases. CDR1 and CDR2 from the germline V gene are KGHSH and LQKENI. Trimming removed 5 bases at V and 6 bases at J, with 17 bases between. There are 14 residues in the CDR3. The DNA for the CDR3 is TGTGCCAGCTCAGCCCTTGGAGGCGGCCCCGAGCAGTACTTC. Its protein product is CASSALGGGPEQYF.

V and J are TRBV13 and TRBJ2-5; D perhaps matches TRBD2 (5 bases). Per germline, CDR1 PRHDT and CDR2 FYEKMQ (reference sequence). The CDR3 loop spans 14 amino acids. Trimming stripped 4 bases from V and 3 bases from J, with 12 bases between. This CDR3 is CASSYYIGEETQYF. The CDR3 DNA reads as TGTGCCAGCAGCTACTACATCGGGGAAGAGACCCAGTACTTC.

The chain is built from TRBV18 and TRBJ2-1; TRBD2 matches at 11 bases. Per the germline V gene, CDR1 is KGHSH and CDR2 is LQKENI. J gave up 4 bases and V 6 bases, and 5 bases lay outside the gene matches. The CDR3 length is 15 residues. The CDR3 loop reads CASSVSGGAYNEQFF. The CDR3 coding sequence is TGTGCCAGCTCGGTTAGCGGGGGGGCTTACAATGAGCAGTTCTTC.

The rearrangement uses TRBV9 and TRBJ2-3; TRBD1 might be the D (6 bases). The germline V gene has CDR1 SGDLS and CDR2 YYNGEE. CDR3 length: 16 residues. The germline V and J ends were trimmed by 3 bases and 1 base, with 15 bases remaining between them. CDR3 sequence reads: CASSETPAGGTDTQYF. In nucleotides, the CDR3 is TGTGCCAGCAGCGAAACCCCGGCAGGGGGCACAGATACGCAGTATTTT.

This chain uses TRBV5-1 with TRBJ2-7; 7 bases line up with TRBD1. The germline CDR1 and CDR2 sequences are SGHRS and YFSETQ. This CDR3 contains 13 residues. Trimming took 1 base from V and 5 from J; bases not matched to a gene: 3. The CDR3 nucleotides are TGCGCCAGCAGCTTGAACAGGGGTCACGAGCAGTACTTC. It encodes CASSLNRGHEQYF.

This clone was recorded a few times. V gene TRBV11-2 combines with J gene TRBJ1-1; a weak D match, TRBD1 (5 bases). Deletions cut 6 bases from V and 5 bases from J, with 19 bases between. This CDR3 comprises 15 residues. Germline loops: CDR1 SGHAT, CDR2 FQNNGV. CDR3 bases: TGTGCCAGCAGAGGGTCGGGCAGGGTGTTAACTGAAGCTTTCTTT. As protein: CASRGSGRVLTEAFF.

The chain combines TRBV7-7 with TRBJ2-5; 14 nucleotides align to TRBD2. The CDR3 is 16 residues long. The germline CDR1 and CDR2 sequences are SSHAT and FNYEAQ (reference sequence). The J segment lost 1 base and the V segment lost 4 bases, leaving 2 bases of the junction unmatched. CDR3 nucleotides: TGTGCCAGCAGCTCCGGACTAGCGGGGGGCCAAGAGACCCAGTACTTC. Translated: CASSSGLAGGQETQYF.

This chain links TRBV27 with TRBJ1-6, with TRBD1 identical over 10 bases. Germline assignment: CDR1 MNHEY and CDR2 SMNVEV (reference sequence). The CDR3 is 16 amino acids. After removal of 5 bases from V and 9 bases from J, the junction contained 10 bases not matched to a gene. The CDR3 bases are TGTGCCAGCAGTCCCGATCGACAGGGGGCCACTTCACCCCTCCACTTT. Translated, it gives CASSPDRQGATSPLHF.

The rearrangement uses TRBV7-9 and TRBJ2-7, with TRBD2 as a possible D gene (5 bases). Per the germline V gene, CDR1 is SEHNR and CDR2 is FQNEAQ (reference sequence). The CDR3 is 17 residues long. The germline V and J ends were trimmed by 2 bases and 3 bases, with 20 bases remaining between them. The CDR3 DNA reads as TGTGCCAGCAGCTTATTTGCTCTTGCGGGCATGGGCTACGAGCAGTACTTC. Amino acid sequence: CASSLFALAGMGYEQYF.

V is TRBV7-9 and J is TRBJ1-1; TRBD1 might be the D (5 bases). The length of the CDR3 is 13 residues. Germline CDR1 SEHNR, CDR2 FQNEAQ (reference sequence). The germline V and J ends were trimmed by 5 bases and 1 base, with 8 bases remaining between them. CDR3 in DNA: TGTGCCAGCAGCCTTACAGGGAACACTGAAGCTTTCTTT. It codes for CASSLTGNTEAFF. The full variable domain, completed using reference TRBV7-9 and TRBJ1-1, is DTGVSQNPRHKITKRGQNVTFRCDPISEHNRLYWYRQTLGQGPEFLTYFQNEAQLEKSRLLSDRFSAERPKGSFSTLEIQRTEQGDSAMYLCASSLTGNTEAFFGQGTRLTVV.

The genes are TRBV6-7 and TRBJ1-3; D might be TRBD1 (6 bases). TRBV6-7 is placed among ORFs of uncertain function. V was trimmed by 6 bases and J by 4 bases, leaving 16 bases between them. There are 15 residues in the CDR3. In DNA, the CDR3 is TGTGCCAGCAGGCTCGGCGGCGACAGGGGAAACACCATATATTTT. It specifies CASRLGGDRGNTIYF.